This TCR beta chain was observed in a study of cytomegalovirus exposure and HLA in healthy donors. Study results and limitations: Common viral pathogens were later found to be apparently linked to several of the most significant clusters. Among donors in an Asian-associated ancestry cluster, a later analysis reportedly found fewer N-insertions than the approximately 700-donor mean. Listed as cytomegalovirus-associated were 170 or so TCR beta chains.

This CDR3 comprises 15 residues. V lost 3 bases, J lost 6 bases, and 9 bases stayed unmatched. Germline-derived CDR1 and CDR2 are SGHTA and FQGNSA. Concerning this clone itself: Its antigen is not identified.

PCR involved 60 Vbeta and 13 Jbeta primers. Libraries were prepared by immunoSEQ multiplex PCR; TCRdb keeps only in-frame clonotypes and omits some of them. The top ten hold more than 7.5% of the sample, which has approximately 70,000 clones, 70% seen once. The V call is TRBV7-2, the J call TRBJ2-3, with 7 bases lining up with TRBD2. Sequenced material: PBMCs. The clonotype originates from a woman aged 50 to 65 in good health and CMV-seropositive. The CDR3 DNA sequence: TGTGCCAGCAGCTTGACGGGACTACACGCGGATACGCAGTATTTT. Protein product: CASSLTGLHADTQYF.